A selection of T cell receptor beta chains follows, all from one sample in a study of OX40 agonist ivuxolimab in advanced cancers. Profiling relied on immunoSEQ multiplex PCR, and the TCRdb table lists in-frame clones only, not all of them. Among roughly 70,000 clones, 85% were seen once, and the ten largest hold less than 0.65%. The sequences come from CD4+ or CD8+ T cells sorted from blood, collected in a trial of the OX40 agonist ivuxolimab. The origin of the receptors is an adult with an advanced solid tumor such as melanoma, head and neck, liver or kidney cancer. Both conserved end residues are part of each CDR3. Each record gives: J gene, V gene, D gene, clone size, CDR3 DNA, CDR3 protein. D genes are given only for firm matches. Clone sizes are given selectively: once, few, many, or a class where the clone is expanded.

TRBJ2-7,TRBV6-5,-,-,TGTGCCAGCAGGGAACACAGGCATCCTCCCTACGAGCAGTACTTC,CASREHRHPPYEQYF
TRBJ1-1,TRBV2,-,-,TGTGCCAGCAGCTTTTACACTGAAGCTTTCTTT,CASSFYTEAFF
TRBJ2-7,TRBV7-9,TRBD2,-,TGTGCCAGCAGCTTAGGAGTTGATAGCGGGAGCGAAACCTACGAGCAGTACTTC,CASSLGVDSGSETYEQYF
TRBJ2-7,TRBV5-5,TRBD2,-,TGTGCCAGCAGCTTGGGTCCCATCGGGACTAGCGTGGTTGGACAGTACTTC,CASSLGPIGTSVVGQYF
TRBJ2-7,TRBV10-2,-,-,TGCGCCAGCAGAGGACAGAGCAACGAGCAGTACTTC,CASRGQSNEQYF
TRBJ1-1,TRBV19,TRBD1,-,TGTGCCAGTAGTGGGGCAGGGGGCACTGAAGCTTTCTTT,CASSGAGGTEAFF
TRBJ2-5,TRBV5-5,-,medium-sized,TGTGCCAGCAGCTTGGGACATGGCAACCAAGAGACCCAGTACTTC,CASSLGHGNQETQYF
TRBJ2-2,TRBV14,TRBD1,-,TGTGCCACCTCTTCGGGACAGGGTGGCACCGGGGAGCTGTTTTTT,CATSSGQGGTGELFF
TRBJ1-2,TRBV6-5,TRBD1,once,TGTGCCAGCAGCGACAACAGGGGAGGTGGAAACGGCTACACCTTC,CASSDNRGGGNGYTF
TRBJ1-1,TRBV5-5,TRBD1,-,TGTGCCAGCAGCTCGACAGGGATGACTGAAGCTTTCTTT,CASSSTGMTEAFF
TRBJ1-5,TRBV30,-,-,TGTGCCTGGGGGGGCACCAAACTTAGCAATCAGCCCCAGCATTTT,CAWGGTKLSNQPQHF
TRBJ2-5,TRBV2,TRBD2,-,TGTGCCAGCCGATCGGGGGGAGGGCAAATAGAGACCCAGTACTTC,CASRSGGGQIETQYF
TRBJ1-2,TRBV30,-,-,TGTGCCTGGAGTGTACGTGGAAACTATGGCTACACCTTC,CAWSVRGNYGYTF
TRBJ2-7,TRBV20-1,-,-,TGCAGTGCTAGTAACTACGAGCAGTACTTC,CSASNYEQYF
TRBJ1-1,TRBV7-8,TRBD1,-,TGTGCCAGCAGCTGGGGACAGGGGAACACTGAAGCTTTCTTT,CASSWGQGNTEAFF
TRBJ1-1,TRBV2,-,-,TGTGCCAGCTATGAGGTTTTGAACACTGAAGCTTTCTTT,CASYEVLNTEAFF
TRBJ1-4,TRBV2,-,-,TGTGCCAGCAGTGAAATAACGGGGGGTTATGAAAAACTGTTTTTT,CASSEITGGYEKLFF
TRBJ2-7,TRBV7-3,-,-,TGTGCCAGCAGCTTATCGCACCTCTCCTACGAGCAGTACTTC,CASSLSHLSYEQYF
TRBJ2-5,TRBV7-3,-,-,TGTGCCAGCAGCTTGCGAGGGCAAGAGACCCAGTACTTC,CASSLRGQETQYF
TRBJ2-7,TRBV14,-,-,TGTGCCAGCAGCCAAGGGCTGAGGAACTACGAGCAGTACTTC,CASSQGLRNYEQYF
TRBJ2-4,TRBV7-2,-,-,TGTGCCAGCAGCCAAACGGACGGAAACATTCAGTACTTC,CASSQTDGNIQYF
TRBJ2-5,TRBV13,-,-,TGTGCCAGCAGCTTAGTAGGGTGGGGGGAGACCCAGTACTTC,CASSLVGWGETQYF
TRBJ1-1,TRBV5-6,-,few,TGTGCCAGCAGCTTTACAGGGCCCAACACTGAAGCTTTCTTT,CASSFTGPNTEAFF
TRBJ1-4,TRBV6-5,-,-,TGTGCCAGCAGCAGGCCGGGGATTAATGAAAAACTGTTTTTT,CASSRPGINEKLFF
TRBJ2-7,TRBV11-3,-,-,TGTGCCAGCAGCTTAGCGGCCTCCCCCTACGAGCAGTACTTC,CASSLAASPYEQYF
TRBJ2-1,TRBV27,-,-,TGTGCCAGCAGTTTATCGGGGTCTTGGCCCGGGGAGCAGTTCTTC,CASSLSGSWPGEQFF
TRBJ2-4,TRBV18,-,-,TGTGCCAGCTCACCCCCCGGGACTGAGGGGTACATTCAGTACTTC,CASSPPGTEGYIQYF
TRBJ1-4,TRBV11-2,-,-,TGTGCCAGCAGCTCGGAGATGGGAAAACTGTTTTTT,CASSSEMGKLFF
TRBJ2-3,TRBV9,TRBD2,-,TGTGCCAGCAGCGTAGGGTTAGCGGGGGTAAGGACAGATACGCAGTATTTT,CASSVGLAGVRTDTQYF
TRBJ1-6,TRBV10-1,-,-,TGCGCCAGCAGTGAGTCGATGGGACACCTTAAAAAAGCCCTCCACTTT,CASSESMGHLKKALHF
TRBJ2-7,TRBV6-5,-,-,TGTGCCAGCAAGTGGGACTTCAGCTCCTACGAGCAGTACTTC,CASKWDFSSYEQYF
TRBJ2-7,TRBV5-8,-,-,TGTGCCAGCACCCTTCGGTTGGAGAGCTCCTACGAGCAGTACTTC,CASTLRLESSYEQYF
TRBJ1-3,TRBV19,-,once,TGTGCCAGTAGTAAGCCAGATACGACTGGAAACACCATATATTTT,CASSKPDTTGNTIYF
TRBJ1-5,TRBV7-2,-,-,TGTGCCAGCATGACGGGCAATCAGCCCCAGCATTTT,CASMTGNQPQHF
TRBJ1-5,TRBV6-1,-,-,TGTGCCAGCAGTGAGTTGGGGGGAAGCAATCAGCCCCAGCATTTT,CASSELGGSNQPQHF
TRBJ2-7,TRBV10-1,-,-,TGCGCCAGCAGTGAGACCGTCCCCTACGAGCAGTACTTC,CASSETVPYEQYF
TRBJ2-2,TRBV4-1,-,-,TGCGCCAGCAGCCAAGAAAGGCTGGTCGGGGAGCTGTTTTTT,CASSQERLVGELFF
TRBJ2-2,TRBV5-1,-,once,TGCGCCAGCAGCTTACAGGGTGACACCGGGGAGCTGTTTTTT,CASSLQGDTGELFF
TRBJ1-1,TRBV2,-,-,TGTGCCAGCAGACAGGGTGGAGGAGCTTTCTTT,CASRQGGGAFF
TRBJ1-5,TRBV7-2,-,-,TGTGCCAGCAGCTCGTCCGGTAGCAATCAGCCCCAGCATTTT,CASSSSGSNQPQHF
TRBJ1-1,TRBV19,-,few,TGTGCCAGTAGTCACGCGAGGCGAGCTTTCTTT,CASSHARRAFF
TRBJ2-5,TRBV11-3,TRBD1,-,TGTGCCAGCAGCTTACCAGGACAGGGTGGGGGGACCCAGTACTTC,CASSLPGQGGGTQYF
TRBJ2-7,TRBV5-1,TRBD1,few,TGCGCCAGCAGCTTGGCACGACAGGGGGGGACCTACGAGCAGTACTTC,CASSLARQGGTYEQYF
TRBJ1-1,TRBV28,TRBD1,-,TGTGCCAGCAGTTTAGAGGCAGGGGGCGTAGAAGCTTTCTTT,CASSLEAGGVEAFF
TRBJ2-7,TRBV11-2,-,-,TGTGCCAGCAGCTTAACAGCGGTCGGGGGCCAGTCCTACGAGCAGTACTTC,CASSLTAVGGQSYEQYF
TRBJ1-2,TRBV7-9,TRBD1,-,TGTGCCAGCAGCTTCGGGACAGGGGAAGGCTATGGCTACACCTTC,CASSFGTGEGYGYTF
TRBJ1-3,TRBV7-2,-,-,TGTGCCAGCAGCTCCGGTAACACCATATATTTT,CASSSGNTIYF
TRBJ1-1,TRBV10-3,TRBD1,-,TGTGCCATCAGTGAGTCGCCCGGGACAGCTGAAGCTTTCTTT,CAISESPGTAEAFF
TRBJ2-1,TRBV28,TRBD1,-,TGTGCCAGCAGTTTCGACAGGGGAGGAGGGAATGAGCAGTTCTTC,CASSFDRGGGNEQFF
TRBJ1-4,TRBV5-6,-,-,TGTGCCAGCAGCTCATACCGGGACATGGAGGAAAAACTGTTTTTT,CASSSYRDMEEKLFF
TRBJ2-2,TRBV18,-,-,TGTGCCAGCTCACCAGCGGGGGCCTCGACCACCGGGGAGCTGTTTTTT,CASSPAGASTTGELFF